Listed here are 5 T cell receptor beta chains from one sample, sequenced in a study of blood T cell repertoires in COVID-19. Assay used: immunoSEQ multiplex PCR; TCRdb lists only in-frame clones, some missing. The sample records roughly 330,000 clones, 80% to 90% being singletons. The sequenced material came from PBMCs or T cells enriched from blood (not recorded which). These receptors came from a woman under 40 who had recovered from COVID-19.

This clone was observed a single time. The same CDR3 can be traced to other DNA sequences in this sample. The J gene is TRBJ1-2, the V gene TRBV13, with D perhaps TRBD1 (5 bases). V dropped 0 bases and J dropped 7 bases, with 9 bases sitting between them. Germline V gives CDR1 PRHDT, CDR2 FYEKMQ (reference sequence). CDR3 length: 13 amino acids. The CDR3 reads CASSLGQGGGYTF. DNA for the CDR3: TGTGCCAGCAGCTTAGGGCAGGGAGGTGGCTACACCTTC.

A remark on this clone: This CDR3 is also generated by other DNA sequences in the sample. The rearrangement joins TRBV4-3 to TRBJ2-7; 9 positions agree with TRBD1. The CDR3 loop spans 14 amino acids. Trimming took 3 bases from V and 2 from J; bases not matched to a gene: 2. CDR1 is LGHNA and CDR2 is YSLEER in the germline V gene. CDR3 amino acids: CASSQRTGAYEQYF. DNA of the CDR3: TGCGCCAGCAGCCAGAGGACAGGGGCCTACGAGCAGTACTTC.

The V and J genes are TRBV29-1 and TRBJ2-3; 9 nucleotides agree with TRBD2. This CDR3 contains 16 residues. Germline-derived CDR1 and CDR2 are SQVTM and ANQGSEA. Trimming cost V 1 base and J 0 bases; bases outside gene matches: 5. In nucleotides, the CDR3 is TGCAGCGTTGAAGTAGGGACTAGCCGGAGCACAGATACGCAGTATTTT. This gives the protein CSVEVGTSRSTDTQYF.

This chain connects TRBV11-3 to TRBJ2-1, with TRBD2 matching over 8 bases. The V segment lost 3 bases and the J segment 8 bases; nucleotides outside the gene matches: 6. In germline, CDR1 is SGHNT, CDR2 YENEEA. The CDR3 sequence is 14 residues long. CDR3 nucleotide sequence: TGTGCCAGCAGCTTGCGGGGGGTAGAGGATGAGCAGTTCTTC. It encodes CASSLRGVEDEQFF.

This chain links TRBV4-2 with TRBJ1-6; TRBD1 matches 8 bases. The J segment lost 7 bases and the V segment lost 0 bases, leaving 8 bases of the junction unmatched. CDR1 LGHNA and CDR2 YNFKEQ come from the germline V gene. CDR3 length: 17 residues. CDR3 region: CASSQEPQGARNSPLHF. As DNA, the CDR3 is TGTGCCAGCAGCCAAGAACCCCAGGGGGCAAGGAATTCACCCCTCCACTTT.